This note documents a single T cell receptor (beta chain) sequence. Which antigen it targets is not known. No clone much larger than this one lies a single base away; base qualities are absent. The receptor library was made with the immunoSEQ multiplex PCR assay. TCRdb holds this immuneACCESS table with in-frame rearrangements only. Some clones are missing; in checked studies, unresolved V genes explain under half, and the rest has no known cause. The sample table holds about 380,000 clones, of which 85% to 95% were seen once. The ten largest clones capture roughly 0.02% of the sample. These data belong to a study of shared T cell receptors in the human thymus (dated by TCRdb to the early 2020s). With respect to the entire study: The study examined how self-reactive, shared T-cell receptor alpha chains are generated in the human thymus.

Trimming removed 5 bases from V and 4 bases from J; the gene matches leave 10 bases unexplained. The CDR3 runs 15 residues from the cysteine to the phenylalanine. This entry keeps only the CDR3 DNA: 45 bases, framed from base 1. Based on the germline V gene (reference sequence), the CDR1 and CDR2 sequences are LNHDA and SQIVND. Source material: thymocytes. The rearrangement joined TRBV19 to TRBJ1-2, with TRBD1 identical over 7 junction bases. The receptor was derived from a human donor. DNA sequence: TGTGCCAGTAGTCCCCCAGGGGGGAGCCCCTATGGCTACACCTTC. This codes for CASSPPGGSPYGYTF.